The rows below give T cell receptor beta chains drawn from one sample of a study of blood T cell repertoires in COVID-19. Data came from immunoSEQ multiplex PCR; TCRdb stores just in-frame clones and leaves some out. This sample has approximately 400,000 clones, with approximately 80% found just once. Input material: peripheral blood. The receptor set was obtained from a human donor with acute or convalescent COVID-19. The donor label of this sample is uncertain. Each CDR3 is given with its conserved first and last residue. Each record gives: CDR3 protein, J gene, V gene.

CASSDRSRQGKNTEAFF | TRBJ1-1 | TRBV2
CASSAANYGYTF | TRBJ1-2 | TRBV28
CASSETSGGGTGELFF | TRBJ2-2 | TRBV2
CASSDGQGNTGELFF | TRBJ2-2 | TRBV6-4
CASSLWSGKGNYNEQFF | TRBJ2-1 | TRBV7-9
CACTGTELLF | TRBJ1-4 | TRBV30
CASSMDRFANTEAFF | TRBJ1-1 | TRBV19
CASRTSNNEQFF | TRBJ2-1 | TRBV27
CASSEWGLGVYGYTF | TRBJ1-2 | TRBV2
CASSTGGNRVQPQHF | TRBJ1-5 | TRBV6-6
CASSYGGAGNTEAFF | TRBJ1-1 | TRBV6-6
CASRDRGDTGELFF | TRBJ2-2 | TRBV19
CAWSGGLPNTEAFF | TRBJ1-1 | TRBV30
CASSEYRGTEQFF | TRBJ2-1 | TRBV6-1
CASTADSWIGELFF | TRBJ2-2 | TRBV28
CASSQSGKGLNTEAFF | TRBJ1-1 | TRBV23-1
CASTTYDPGQGFGEQFF | TRBJ2-1 | TRBV21-1
CASSLGLRSSGELFF | TRBJ2-2 | TRBV5-8
CASSFHSGGATGELFF | TRBJ2-2 | TRBV11-2
CASSPYRGTANYGYTF | TRBJ1-2 | TRBV19
CASSLETVNTEAFF | TRBJ1-1 | TRBV5-4
CASSLPGTEGANYGYTF | TRBJ1-2 | TRBV28
CASRLDRASPLHF | TRBJ1-6 | TRBV12-3/TRBV12-4
CASSHPRGGIRETQYF | TRBJ2-5 | TRBV14
CASSAFGTASYGYTF | TRBJ1-2 | TRBV27
CASSPLAGASTGELFF | TRBJ2-2 | TRBV5-1
CASSLWSGEMNTEAFF | TRBJ1-1 | TRBV5-6
CASSRTLTGEGNEQFF | TRBJ2-1 | TRBV18
CASSPSSGRSVGELFF | TRBJ2-2 | TRBV18
CASSPAGVEYGYTF | TRBJ1-2 | TRBV3-1/TRBV3-2
CASSLVSHREENSPLHF | TRBJ1-6 | TRBV7-9
CSVGRGLMNTEAFF | TRBJ1-1 | TRBV29-1
CASSQVGTMNTEAFF | TRBJ1-1 | TRBV4-1